These 18 T cell receptor beta chains originate from one sample sequenced in a study of shared clonotypes between healthy human individuals. The repertoire was sequenced with immunoSEQ multiplex PCR; TCRdb's copy has only in-frame clones and lacks some. This sample carries 1.5 million to 2.5 million clones, about 95% of them seen once, and the ten largest clones take around 1.2%. CD8 cells classed as naive were CD45RO-negative and positively selected for CCR7, excluding terminally differentiated effector memory CD45RA+ cells. Input material: naive CD8+ T cells sorted from blood. The receptors were sampled from a man between 18 and 35 years old in good health.

The rearrangement uses TRBV4-1 and TRBJ2-7, with D maybe TRBD1 (5 bases). Between the trimmed V and J ends, which lost 4 bases and 3 bases, there was a span of 10 bases. The germline gives CDR1 MGHRA, CDR2 YSYEKL. This CDR3 is 13 amino acids long. Here the CDR3 reads CASSLRENYEQYF. CDR3 in DNA: TGCGCCAGCAGCCTCAGGGAAAACTACGAGCAGTACTTC.

In the case of this clone: Additional DNA sequences in this sample encode the identical CDR3. The chain uses TRBV9 and TRBJ1-1; D possibly corresponds to TRBD1 (5 bases). V was cut by 2 bases and J by 5 bases, with 10 bases left in between. Germline CDR1 reads SGDLS; CDR2 reads YYNGEE. The CDR3 is made up of 13 amino acids. The CDR3 DNA follows: TGTGCCAGCAGCGTCGGAGGGGCAACTGAAGCTTTCTTT. Translating gives CASSVGGATEAFF.

The V gene is TRBV4-1, the J gene TRBJ1-6; TRBD1 is a possible D gene (6 bases). The germline V gene encodes CDR1 MGHRA and CDR2 YSYEKL. V dropped 0 bases and J dropped 4 bases, with 13 bases sitting between them. The length of the CDR3 is 17 residues. The CDR3 reads CASSQEVGGGYNSPLHF. The CDR3 DNA follows: TGCGCCAGCAGCCAAGAGGTGGGAGGGGGTTATAATTCACCCCTCCACTTT.

The V gene is TRBV5-5, the J gene TRBJ1-1; D call uncertain. With 4 bases removed from V and 4 bases from J, the gap between germline ends came to 14 bases. Germline lookup yields CDR1 SGHKS and CDR2 YYEKEE (reference sequence). The CDR3 length is 14 residues. The CDR3 DNA reads as TGTGCCAGCAGCCGTACAGTCCTGGGCACTGAAGCTTTCTTT. It encodes CASSRTVLGTEAFF. The full variable domain, completed using reference TRBV5-5 and TRBJ1-1, is DAGVTQSPTHLIKTRGQQVTLRCSPISGHKSVSWYQQVLGQGPQFIFQYYEKEERGRGNFPDRFSARQFPNYSSELNVNALLLGDSALYLCASSRTVLGTEAFFGQGTRLTVV.

DNA for the CDR3: TGTGCCAGCAGCTCCTGGACTAGCGGGGGGGCAGATACGCAGTATTTT. Its protein is CASSSWTSGGADTQYF. This chain joins TRBV13 and TRBJ2-3; TRBD2 matches 15 bases. The CDR3 spans 16 residues. J lost 4 bases, V lost 4 bases, and 3 bases had no gene match. In germline, CDR1 is PRHDT, CDR2 FYEKMQ (reference sequence).

The V and J genes are TRBV25-1 and TRBJ1-1; D is unresolved. CDR1 MGHDK and CDR2 SYGVNS come from the germline V gene. Trimming stripped 1 base from V and 1 base from J, with 10 bases between. The CDR3 has 15 residues. The CDR3 region is CASSEWGGPNTEAFF. The CDR3 DNA reads as TGTGCCAGCAGTGAATGGGGTGGGCCGAACACTGAAGCTTTCTTT.

V usage is TRBV11-2 and J usage is TRBJ2-1; the match to TRBD2 covers 13 bases. Unmatched junction bases numbered 10, after V lost 5 bases and J lost 9 bases. The CDR3 totals 16 residues. Germline V CDR1 and CDR2: SGHAT, FQNNGV. The CDR3 loop is CASSIGTSGIGSEQFF. DNA of the CDR3: TGTGCCAGCAGCATCGGGACTAGCGGGATTGGCAGTGAGCAGTTCTTC.

The chain recombines TRBV6-5 with TRBJ2-7, with 8 bases matching TRBD1. J lost 5 bases, V lost 8 bases, and 11 bases had no gene match. CDR3 length: 14 residues. Looked up from germline, CDR1 is MNHEY and CDR2 is SVGAGI. The CDR3 DNA reads TGTGCCAGCCAATCTGGGACAGGTTCCGACGAGCAGTACTTC. Translation: CASQSGTGSDEQYF.

The chain employs TRBV6-1 and TRBJ1-5; the D is unclear. The CDR3 is 12 amino acids. V gave up 10 bases and J gave up 4 bases, with 11 bases separating them. In germline, CDR1 is MNHNS, CDR2 SASEGT. CDR3 loop: CATLGLNQPQHF. In DNA form, the CDR3 reads TGTGCCACCCTGGGGTTGAATCAGCCCCAGCATTTT.

The V and J genes are TRBV6-4 and TRBJ1-6; D call uncertain. The germline CDR1 and CDR2 sequences are MRHNA and SNTAGT. Trimming left V 0 bases short and J 0 bases short, with 12 bases between. The CDR3 sequence is 18 residues long. Here the CDR3 DNA reads TGTGCCAGCAGTGACTCAGCGGGTCCTTTCTCCTATAATTCACCCCTCCACTTT. Translating it yields CASSDSAGPFSYNSPLHF.

The CDR3 nucleotides read TGTGCCAGTAGTATGGTAGCTCAGCCCCAGCATTTT. This translates into CASSMVAQPQHF. The chain uses TRBV19 and TRBJ1-5; no reliable D call. Germline CDR1 reads LNHDA; CDR2 reads SQIVND (reference sequence). Between the trimmed V and J ends, which lost 3 bases and 6 bases, there was a span of 6 bases. The CDR3 consists of 12 residues.

The chain has TRBV30 and TRBJ2-2, with D tentatively TRBD1 (5 bases). The CDR3 totals 13 residues. Trimming took off 5 bases at V and 2 bases at J, with 9 bases between the two ends. The V gene's germline CDR1 is GTSNPN and CDR2 SVGIG (reference sequence). The CDR3 sequence is CAWGARNTGELFF. The DNA for the CDR3 is TGTGCCTGGGGGGCAAGAAACACCGGGGAGCTGTTTTTT.

The V and J genes are TRBV30 and TRBJ1-1; possible D gene TRBD1, 6 bases. CDR1 and CDR2 from the germline V gene are GTSNPN and SVGIG (reference sequence). The length of the CDR3 is 9 residues. V shed 8 bases and J shed 8 bases, with 9 bases lying between them. In DNA form, the CDR3 reads TGTGCCGTCGACAGGGAAGCTTTCTTT. Residues: CAVDREAFF. Filled out from reference TRBV30 and TRBJ1-1, the complete variable domain reads SQTIHQWPATLVQPVGSPLSLECTVEGTSNPNLYWYRQAAGRGLQLLFYSVGIGQISSEVPQNLSASRPQDRQFILSSKKLLLSDSGFYLCAVDREAFFGQGTRLTVV.

The CDR3 DNA is TGCAGCGTTGAAGACGCCGGACGCGCAAATTACAATGAGCAGTTCTTC. Translating gives CSVEDAGRANYNEQFF. The chain carries TRBV29-1 and TRBJ2-1; D not resolved. Germline loops: CDR1 SQVTM, CDR2 ANQGSEA. V was trimmed by 0 bases and J by 4 bases, leaving 16 bases between them. The CDR3 loop spans 16 amino acids.

The chain uses TRBV7-9 and TRBJ2-1, with D possibly TRBD1 on 8 matching bases. Trimming left V 3 bases short and J 2 bases short, with 11 bases between. This CDR3 is built from 15 residues. In germline, CDR1 is SEHNR, CDR2 FQNEAQ (reference sequence). CDR3 nucleotide sequence: TGTGCCAGCAGCTTTACAGGGGGGGCCTACAATGAGCAGTTCTTC. Its protein is CASSFTGGAYNEQFF.

With regard to this clone: Additional DNA sequences in this sample encode the identical CDR3. This chain connects TRBV4-1 to TRBJ2-1; D ambiguous. The CDR3 consists of 12 residues. CDR1 is MGHRA and CDR2 is YSYEKL in the germline V gene. Trimming stripped 1 base from V and 9 bases from J, with 7 bases between. This CDR3 reads CASSQGWGEQFF. CDR3 coding DNA: TGCGCCAGCAGCCAAGGTTGGGGTGAGCAGTTCTTC.

This clone was counted a single time. The rearrangement uses TRBV7-8 and TRBJ2-1, with D possibly TRBD2 on 5 matching bases. There are 16 residues in the CDR3. The germline V gene encodes CDR1 SGHVS and CDR2 FQNEAQ. With 1 base removed from V and 8 bases from J, the gap between germline ends came to 18 bases. The CDR3 here is CASSLGSRATTYEQFF. The CDR3 DNA sequence: TGTGCCAGCAGCTTAGGTTCGCGGGCTACGACGTATGAGCAGTTCTTC.

V is TRBV5-6 and J is TRBJ1-3; D call uncertain. With 0 bases removed from V and 2 bases from J, the gap between germline ends came to 9 bases. CDR1 and CDR2 from the germline V gene are SGHDT and YYEEEE. There are 15 residues in the CDR3. CDR3 sequence (DNA): TGTGCCAGCAGCTTGGGAGTCCTACCTGGAAACACCATATATTTT. It codes for CASSLGVLPGNTIYF.